These 20 T cell receptor beta chains originate from one sample sequenced in a study of T cell repertoires in cytomegalovirus infection. Their antigen targets remain unknown. TCRdb redid the calling of the reads with MiXCR, one entry per CDR3 protein. There are hundreds of thousands of distinct CDR3 sequences in the sample; around a third occur only once, and about a sixth lies in the top ten. Sequencing used cultured PBMCs, obtained from culture after CMV antigen stimulation. These receptors all come from a human donor in good health (CMV status not recorded). Some clones in this sample may be carry-over from other donors' samples.

The chain combines TRBV7-8 with TRBJ1-1, with 9 positions matching TRBD1. The CDR3 covers 17 residues. With 1 base clipped from V and 1 base from J, the junction kept 7 bases outside the gene matches. In germline, CDR1 is SGHVS, CDR2 FQNEAQ. In nucleotides, the CDR3 is TGTGCCAGCAGCTTAGATCGGACAGGGGTAAAGAACACTGAAGCTTTCTTT. Translated, it gives CASSLDRTGVKNTEAFF.

The sample holds a few counts of this clonotype. The V and J genes are TRBV20-1 and TRBJ2-3; 12 bases agree with TRBD2. V lost 0 bases and J lost 6; bases outside the gene matches: 7. The germline V gene encodes CDR1 DFQATT and CDR2 SNEGSKA (reference sequence). This CDR3 comprises 16 residues. The CDR3 sequence: CSARDLAGGPEDTQYF. The CDR3 nucleotides read TGCAGTGCTAGAGACCTAGCGGGAGGGCCTGAGGATACGCAGTATTTT.

The chain recombines TRBV19 with TRBJ1-1; D perhaps matches TRBD1 (5 bases). The CDR3 is 14 residues long. V lost 1 base and J 2 bases, leaving 8 bases between the germline ends. Germline V gene lookup returns CDR1 LNHDA and CDR2 SQIVND (reference sequence). For the CDR3, the DNA is TGTGCCAGTAGTATAGTTGGGGGAAACACTGAAGCTTTCTTT. It translates to CASSIVGGNTEAFF. The whole variable domain, filled in from reference TRBV19 and TRBJ1-1, reads DGGITQSPKYLFRKEGQNVTLSCEQNLNHDAMYWYRQDPGQGLRLIYYSQIVNDFQKGDIAEGYSVSREKKESFPLTVTSAQKNPTAFYLCASSIVGGNTEAFFGQGTRLTVV.

V and J are TRBV6-2 or TRBV6-3 and TRBJ2-1; D is uncertain. The CDR3 has 13 residues. CDR1 is MNHEY and CDR2 is SVGEGT in the germline V gene. The ends were cut back, 2 bases at V and 9 bases at J, with 11 bases in the middle. This CDR3 reads CASSYGRPIEQFF. The CDR3 nucleotides read TGTGCCAGCAGTTACGGCCGCCCGATTGAGCAGTTCTTC.

This clonotype was recorded many times. V gene TRBV4-2 combines with J gene TRBJ1-2, with TRBD1 identical over 9 bases. Losses at the gene ends were 0 bases for V and 8 bases for J; bases not matched to a gene: 7. There are 15 residues in the CDR3. Per germline, CDR1 LGHNA and CDR2 YNFKEQ. The CDR3 loop is CASSQDPGQGEGYTF. CDR3 DNA sequence: TGTGCCAGCAGCCAAGATCCGGGACAGGGCGAAGGCTACACCTTC.

The V and J genes are TRBV20-1 and TRBJ1-1; possibly TRBD1 for D (5 bases). In germline, CDR1 is DFQATT, CDR2 SNEGSKA (reference sequence). There are 13 residues in the CDR3. The CDR3 reads CTVSGAGYTEAFF. Here the CDR3 DNA reads TGCACCGTGAGCGGGGCAGGGTACACTGAAGCTTTCTTT.

This clonotype has only a few counts. The chain is built from TRBV6-6 and TRBJ2-3; 16 nucleotides match TRBD2. The trim removed 6 bases at V and 4 bases at J, leaving 10 bases unmatched. In germline, CDR1 is MNHNY, CDR2 SVGAGI (reference sequence). CDR3 length: 18 residues. The CDR3 bases are TGTGCCAGCAGAGGGACTAGCGGGAGGGCCATGAATCCAGATACGCAGTATTTT. Translation gives CASRGTSGRAMNPDTQYF.

The chain couples TRBV19 to TRBJ1-5, with TRBD1 as a possible D gene (6 bases). This CDR3 is built from 15 residues. Germline values: CDR1 LNHDA, CDR2 SQIVND (reference sequence). The ends were cut back, 5 bases at V and 2 bases at J, with 13 bases in the middle. CDR3 sequence (DNA): TGTGCCAGTAGTCTTCTACAGGGTGGCAATCAGCCCCAGCATTTT. Translated: CASSLLQGGNQPQHF. Looking up the rest from reference TRBV19 and TRBJ1-5 gives the full variable domain: DGGITQSPKYLFRKEGQNVTLSCEQNLNHDAMYWYRQDPGQGLRLIYYSQIVNDFQKGDIAEGYSVSREKKESFPLTVTSAQKNPTAFYLCASSLLQGGNQPQHFGDGTRLSIL.

The V call is TRBV4-2, the J call TRBJ1-1; TRBD1 is a possible D gene (5 bases). Germline-derived CDR1 and CDR2 are LGHNA and YNFKEQ. V was cut by 0 bases and J by 8 bases, with 28 bases left in between. The CDR3 has 19 residues. The CDR3 coding sequence is TGTGCCAGCAGCCAAGATCAAGTAACGGCAGGGCCAGCGGGGGAAGAAGCTTTCTTT. Translating gives CASSQDQVTAGPAGEEAFF.

V and J are TRBV7-9 and TRBJ2-1; 12 nucleotides align to TRBD2. CDR1 and CDR2 from the germline V gene are SEHNR and FQNEAQ (reference sequence). CDR3 size: 16 residues. The junction had 4 bases not matched to a gene; V was cut back by 6 bases and J by 1 base. The CDR3 reads CASSTTSGGSYNEQFF. The CDR3 region has the DNA TGTGCCAGCAGTACGACTAGCGGGGGATCCTACAATGAGCAGTTCTTC.

The gene calls are TRBV7-9 and TRBJ2-6; D possibly corresponds to TRBD1 (5 bases). Trimming pared 2 bases from V and 3 bases from J, leaving 11 bases between. The CDR3 is made up of 16 amino acids. CDR1 is SEHNR, CDR2 FQNEAQ, per germline (reference sequence). The CDR3 reads CASSLQGFSGANVLTF. The CDR3 bases are TGTGCCAGCAGCTTACAGGGATTTAGTGGGGCCAACGTCCTGACTTTC.

This clonotype was found many times. The chain uses TRBV12-3 or TRBV12-4 and TRBJ1-5; D call uncertain. Trimming pared 6 bases from V and 4 bases from J, leaving 10 bases between. The CDR3 has 13 residues. The CDR3 reads CASRGQANQPQHF. In DNA, the CDR3 is TGTGCCAGCAGAGGTCAGGCTAATCAGCCCCAGCATTTT.

This clonotype was counted many times. The CDR3: CASRQQGGEQYF. CDR3 DNA sequence: TGTGCCAGCAGGCAACAGGGCGGCGAGCAGTACTTC. The chain employs TRBV7-2 and TRBJ2-7, with D perhaps TRBD1 (6 bases). Germline CDR1 reads SGHTA; CDR2 reads FQGNSA. The CDR3 loop spans 12 amino acids. V dropped 6 bases and J dropped 6 bases, with 12 bases sitting between them.

The rearrangement links TRBV11-2 to TRBJ2-5; the match to TRBD2 covers 7 bases. The V gene end was trimmed by 2 bases and the J gene end by 3 bases; junction bases not matched to a gene: 12. Germline V gene data show CDR1 as SGHAT and CDR2 as FQNNGV. This CDR3 has 17 residues. The CDR3 here is CASSLRSGGGVKETQYF. DNA for the CDR3: TGTGCCAGCAGCTTAAGGTCCGGGGGAGGGGTTAAAGAGACCCAGTACTTC.

This clonotype came up many times. The genes are TRBV7-2 and TRBJ2-2; 9 bases map to TRBD2. Germline CDR1 SGHTA, CDR2 FQGNSA. V lost 2 bases and J lost 1; bases outside the gene matches: 5. The CDR3 length is 17 residues. For the CDR3, the DNA is TGTGCCAGCAGCTTAAGGCATAGCGGGAGGAACACCGGGGAGCTGTTTTTT. This gives the protein CASSLRHSGRNTGELFF.

This clonotype showed up many times. The chain employs TRBV7-2 and TRBJ2-1; 10 positions agree with TRBD1. This CDR3 has 13 amino acids. Germline trimming cut 4 bases from V and 7 bases from J; bases unmatched to any gene: 1. Germline-derived CDR1 and CDR2 are SGHTA and FQGNSA. CDR3 sequence (DNA): TGTGCCAGCAGCTCGGGACAGGGGAATGAGCAGTTCTTC. Protein sequence: CASSSGQGNEQFF.

V is TRBV24-1 and J is TRBJ2-3; TRBD1 agrees at 10 bases. Germline loops: CDR1 KGHDR, CDR2 SFDVKD. This CDR3 contains 16 residues. V was pared by 5 bases and J by 4 bases, with 8 bases of the junction left unmatched. In DNA form, the CDR3 reads TGTGCCACCAGTGTAGGACAGGGGGGGGCTCCAGATACGCAGTATTTT. Protein product: CATSVGQGGAPDTQYF.

The chain uses TRBV14 and TRBJ2-6; D possibly uses TRBD1 or TRBD2 (5 bases each). The CDR3 totals 22 residues. V was cut by 4 bases and J by 8 bases, with 36 bases left in between. Germline loops: CDR1 SGHDN, CDR2 FVKESK. The DNA for the CDR3 is TGTGCCAGCAGCCCAAGAGTCCCCTTCTCAGACAGCGGATCTTTATTGTCCAACGTCCTGACTTTC. It specifies CASSPRVPFSDSGSLLSNVLTF.

In the case of this clonotype: One base away lies a much larger clone, so this may be a sequencing read error. The CDR3 DNA sequence: TGTGCCAGCAACTTAGCCATGACAGATACGCAGTATTTT. Translation gives CASNLAMTDTQYF. This sequence joins TRBV7-2 and TRBJ2-3; D is undetermined. Germline values: CDR1 SGHTA, CDR2 FQGNSA. CDR3 length: 13 residues.

This clonotype was observed a handful of times. The CDR3 region is CASSLVPRENQPQHF. The CDR3 DNA reads TGTGCCAGCAGTTTGGTCCCGAGAGAAAATCAGCCCCAGCATTTT. The genes are TRBV28 and TRBJ1-5; D is unclear. V lost 3 bases, J lost 4 bases, and 13 bases lay in between. This CDR3 is 15 amino acids long. Germline lookup yields CDR1 MDHEN and CDR2 SYDVKM. Based on the CDR3 plus reference TRBV28 and TRBJ1-5, the full variable domain is DVKVTQSSRYLVKRTGEKVFLECVQDMDHENMFWYRQDPGLGLRLIYFSYDVKMKEKGDIPEGYSVSREKKERFSLILESASTNQTSMYLCASSLVPRENQPQHFGDGTRLSIL.